The 23 T cell receptor beta chains in this list originate from one sample, sequenced in a study of CD4 T cells in relation to SARS-CoV-2 and coronaviruses. These receptors have no known antigen. Data came from immunoSEQ multiplex PCR; TCRdb stores just in-frame clones and leaves some out. Of about 41,000 clones detected, more than 70% appear once; the ten largest clones hold 3.5% to 5%. The specimen sequenced was naive CD4+ T cells from PBMCs, cultured in vitro. Subset indicated: naive CD4+ T cells isolated by negative enrichment. These receptor sequences come from an adult with COVID-19.

The chain joins TRBV7-9 to TRBJ2-1; 7 positions match TRBD2. Germline CDR1 and CDR2: SEHNR and FQNEAQ (reference sequence). The CDR3 totals 15 residues. V lost 5 bases to trimming and J lost 4 bases; unmatched junction nucleotides: 8. CDR3: CASSPRLAQYNEQFF. The CDR3 DNA is TGTGCCAGCAGCCCTCGACTAGCCCAATACAATGAGCAGTTCTTC. Looking up the rest from reference TRBV7-9 and TRBJ2-1 gives the full variable domain: DTGVSQNPRHKITKRGQNVTFRCDPISEHNRLYWYRQTLGQGPEFLTYFQNEAQLEKSRLLSDRFSAERPKGSFSTLEIQRTEQGDSAMYLCASSPRLAQYNEQFFGPGTRLTVL.

The chain employs TRBV12-3 or TRBV12-4 and TRBJ2-5; possibly TRBD1 for D (5 bases). The CDR3 contains 12 residues. Trimming removed 6 bases from V and 4 bases from J, with 9 bases in between. The CDR3 DNA reads TGTGCCAGCAGGGTAACAGGAGAGACCCAGTACTTC. It codes for CASRVTGETQYF.

This clone appeared once. The chain is built from TRBV2 and TRBJ2-7; TRBD1 matches 7 bases. Germline-derived CDR1 and CDR2 are SNHLY and FYNNEI. V shed 6 bases and J 2 bases; nucleotides not matched to a gene: 7. The CDR3 is 14 amino acids. CDR3 bases: TGTGCCAGCAGGATACAGGGGCCTACCTACGAGCAGTACTTC. Protein product: CASRIQGPTYEQYF. Drawing the rest from reference TRBV2 and TRBJ2-7, the complete variable domain is EPEVTQTPSHQVTQMGQEVILRCVPISNHLYFYWYRQILGQKVEFLVSFYNNEISEKSEIFDDQFSVERPDGSNFTLKIRSTKLEDSAMYFCASRIQGPTYEQYFGPGTRLTVT.

This chain joins TRBV10-1 and TRBJ2-1; D not resolved. Germline V lookup: CDR1 WNHNN, CDR2 SYGVQD (reference sequence). Deletions cut 3 bases from V and 13 bases from J, with 13 bases between. The CDR3 runs 12 residues. CDR3 DNA sequence: TGCGCCAGCAGTGATCAGCTAAATCGTCAGTTCTTC. It translates to CASSDQLNRQFF.

The rearrangement links TRBV15 to TRBJ1-5, with D uncertain. Trimming stripped 0 bases from V and 4 bases from J, with 7 bases between. CDR3 length: 14 amino acids. Germline values: CDR1 LNHNV, CDR2 YYDKDF (reference sequence). As DNA, the CDR3 is TGTGCCACCAGCAGAGACCGGTCGAATCAGCCCCAGCATTTT. Translating gives CATSRDRSNQPQHF. Full variable domain (missing parts from reference TRBV15 and TRBJ1-5): DAMVIQNPRYQVTQFGKPVTLSCSQTLNHNVMYWYQQKSSQAPKLLFHYYDKDFNNEADTPDNFQSRRPNTSFCFLDIRSPGLGDTAMYLCATSRDRSNQPQHFGDGTRLSIL.

The V call is TRBV24-1, the J call TRBJ2-3; D not resolved. CDR1 KGHDR and CDR2 SFDVKD come from the germline V gene. The CDR3 loop spans 14 amino acids. V was pared by 3 bases and J by 1 base, with 7 bases between. CDR3 in DNA: TGTGCCACCAGTGATCCTGAGCGCACAGATACGCAGTATTTT. Translating it yields CATSDPERTDTQYF.

The chain combines TRBV7-6 with TRBJ2-7; D perhaps matches TRBD2 (7 bases). V was shortened by 4 bases and J by 3 bases, with 16 bases between the two germline ends. Germline V gene data show CDR1 as SGHVS and CDR2 as FNYEAQ. The length of the CDR3 is 15 residues. The DNA of the CDR3 is TGTGCCAGCAGCTGGGGGGGCGTGGGCGTCTACGAGCAGTACTTC. Its protein product is CASSWGGVGVYEQYF.

The chain recombines TRBV11-2 with TRBJ1-6; no clear D. This CDR3 spans 12 amino acids. Trimming removed 5 bases from V and 13 bases from J, with 12 bases in between. Germline V CDR1 and CDR2: SGHAT, FQNNGV. For the CDR3, the DNA is TGTGCCAGCAGCCCTATCCCAGGTCCCCTCCACTTT. Protein: CASSPIPGPLHF.

The chain is built from TRBV4-3 and TRBJ1-1; D gene ambiguous. The germline gives CDR1 LGHNA, CDR2 YSLEER. V lost 1 base to trimming and J lost 4 bases, with 19 bases between them. The CDR3 runs to 17 residues. The CDR3 spells CASSQVNFRGLSTEAFF. CDR3 DNA sequence: TGCGCCAGCAGCCAAGTTAATTTTAGAGGGTTGAGCACTGAAGCTTTCTTT.

This chain joins TRBV11-3 and TRBJ1-1; 8 nucleotides line up with TRBD1. The CDR3 length is 15 residues. Germline CDR1 and CDR2: SGHNT and YENEEA. Trimming removed 1 base from V and 5 bases from J; junction bases left unmatched: 6. Here the CDR3 reads CASSLVGGDRTEAFF. CDR3 coding DNA: TGTGCCAGCAGCTTAGTAGGAGGGGACAGGACTGAAGCTTTCTTT.

V usage is TRBV4-2 and J usage is TRBJ2-1; TRBD2 aligns across 11 bases. The length of the CDR3 is 16 residues. The V segment lost 0 bases and the J segment 7 bases; nucleotides outside the gene matches: 5. CDR1 and CDR2 from the germline V gene are LGHNA and YNFKEQ. The CDR3 here is CASSQEGTSGLNEQFF. CDR3 DNA sequence: TGTGCCAGCAGCCAAGAAGGGACTAGCGGATTAAATGAGCAGTTCTTC.

This rearrangement joins TRBV6-5 to TRBJ2-2; D remains ambiguous. V was cut by 6 bases and J by 1 base, with 3 bases left in between. CDR1 and CDR2 from the germline V gene are MNHEY and SVGAGI. This CDR3 is 12 amino acids long. The CDR3 coding sequence is TGTGCCAGCAGCCGGAACACCGGGGAGCTGTTTTTT. Its protein product is CASSRNTGELFF.

The V gene is TRBV5-4, the J gene TRBJ1-2, with a possible D match to TRBD1 (6 bases). The germline V gene encodes CDR1 SGHNT and CDR2 YYREEE (reference sequence). The ends were cut back, 4 bases at V and 7 bases at J, with 29 bases in the middle. The length of the CDR3 is 18 residues. The CDR3 loop is CASSPLGGGGALFGGYTF. CDR3 in DNA: TGTGCCAGCAGCCCTCTAGGTGGGGGGGGCGCCCTGTTCGGTGGCTACACCTTC.

V and J are TRBV5-4 and TRBJ2-7, with 8 positions matching TRBD2. This CDR3 is 15 amino acids long. Trimming removed 4 bases from V and 5 bases from J; junction bases left unmatched: 11. The germline gives CDR1 SGHNT, CDR2 YYREEE (reference sequence). This CDR3 is CASSQSSGTDNEQYF. DNA for the CDR3: TGTGCCAGCAGCCAAAGTAGCGGGACGGACAACGAGCAGTACTTC. The full variable domain, completed using reference TRBV5-4 and TRBJ2-7, is ETGVTQSPTHLIKTRGQQVTLRCSSQSGHNTVSWYQQALGQGPQFIFQYYREEENGRGNFPPRFSGLQFPNYSSELNVNALELDDSALYLCASSQSSGTDNEQYFGPGTRLTVT.

The chain has TRBV15 and TRBJ2-4; TRBD1 is a possible D gene (7 bases). V lost 2 bases, J lost 5 bases, and 13 bases lay in between. CDR3 length: 15 amino acids. The germline CDR1 and CDR2 sequences are LNHNV and YYDKDF (reference sequence). CDR3 nucleotides: TGTGCCACCAGCAGACAGGGGGGCGGCCAAAACATTCAGTACTTC. It specifies CATSRQGGGQNIQYF.

This chain joins TRBV7-2 and TRBJ2-1; a possible D gene is TRBD2 (5 bases). Germline CDR1 is SGHTA and CDR2 is FQGNSA. The CDR3 length is 15 residues. The V end was cut by 5 bases, the J end by 6 bases, with 17 bases between. Written as DNA, the CDR3 is TGTGCCAGCAGCCCGACGGGAACAACCGTCAATGAGCAGTTCTTC. Translated: CASSPTGTTVNEQFF.

As to this clone: The same CDR3 arises from other DNA sequences in this sample as well. This chain connects TRBV7-9 to TRBJ2-7; D possibly corresponds to TRBD2 (5 bases). With 4 bases removed from V and 2 bases from J, the gap between germline ends came to 6 bases. This CDR3 is built from 12 residues. CDR1 and CDR2 (germline): SEHNR, FQNEAQ (reference sequence). As DNA, the CDR3 is TGTGCCAGCAGCTCCGGGACCTACGAGCAGTACTTC. It codes for CASSSGTYEQYF. The full variable domain, its missing parts supplied by reference TRBV7-9 and TRBJ2-7, is DTGVSQNPRHKITKRGQNVTFRCDPISEHNRLYWYRQTLGQGPEFLTYFQNEAQLEKSRLLSDRFSAERPKGSFSTLEIQRTEQGDSAMYLCASSSGTYEQYFGPGTRLTVT.

The rearrangement uses TRBV18 and TRBJ1-2; the D is unclear. The CDR3 loop spans 14 amino acids. CDR1 is KGHSH and CDR2 is LQKENI in the germline V gene. The ends were cut back, 3 bases at V and 4 bases at J, with 12 bases in the middle. The CDR3 here is CASSPGLFGYGYTF. Written as DNA, the CDR3 is TGTGCCAGCTCACCGGGGTTGTTCGGCTATGGCTACACCTTC.

The chain couples TRBV5-1 to TRBJ2-2, with D possibly being TRBD2 (5 bases). CDR3 size: 15 residues. CDR1 SGHRS and CDR2 YFSETQ come from the germline V gene. The ends were cut back, 5 bases at V and 2 bases at J, with 13 bases in the middle. CDR3 in DNA: TGCGCCAGCAGACTCGGAAGCGGCAACACCGGGGAGCTGTTTTTT. Amino acid sequence: CASRLGSGNTGELFF.

The chain combines TRBV6-5 with TRBJ2-7, with TRBD2 matching 7 bases. CDR1 and CDR2 (germline): MNHEY, SVGAGI. After removal of 6 bases from V and 4 bases from J, the junction contained 9 bases not matched to a gene. CDR3 length: 14 amino acids. CDR3 protein: CASSGWERGYEQYF. The CDR3 region has the DNA TGTGCCAGCAGCGGGTGGGAGCGGGGATACGAGCAGTACTTC.

Only one count was recorded for this clone. The chain recombines TRBV27 with TRBJ2-7, with D perhaps matching TRBD1 (6 bases). The CDR3 runs to 14 residues. In germline, CDR1 is MNHEY, CDR2 SMNVEV (reference sequence). Trimming took off 2 bases at V and 3 bases at J, with 11 bases between the two ends. The CDR3 coding sequence is TGTGCCAGCAGTTTAATAGAGGGGGTCTACGAGCAGTACTTC. Amino acids: CASSLIEGVYEQYF.

The chain recombines TRBV6-2 or TRBV6-3 with TRBJ1-5; 9 bases fit TRBD1. This CDR3 is built from 16 residues. The V segment lost 4 bases and the J segment 6 bases; nucleotides outside the gene matches: 10. From germline, CDR1 is MNHEY and CDR2 SVGEGT. The CDR3 sequence is CASSLRDRAGGQPQHF. The CDR3 nucleotides are TGTGCCAGCAGTTTACGGGACAGGGCAGGGGGTCAGCCCCAGCATTTT.

The chain employs TRBV7-3 and TRBJ2-2, with D unclear. The germline gives CDR1 SGHTA, CDR2 FQGTGA. The ends were cut back, 5 bases at V and 5 bases at J, with 6 bases in the middle. This CDR3 has 12 residues. CDR3 DNA: TGTGCCAGCAGCCCAACTACCGGGGAGCTGTTTTTT. Translated, it gives CASSPTTGELFF.